Below are 10 T cell receptor beta chains sequenced from a single sample in a study of post-analysis software for immune sequencing data. General study findings and limits: Patients carried a handful of TRBV segments more frequently than controls did, and TRBV5-6, TRBV5-1 and TRBV20-1 were among them.

Presence of unique molecular identifiers characterized the TCR beta cDNA libraries. MiXCR was run by TCRdb on the PCR reads, yielding one entry per CDR3 protein. The table records 700,000 to 800,000 distinct CDR3 sequences, just under 30% of them present only once. These receptors lack a known antigen. The sequencing input was blood. The receptor source for this set is a girl aged 5 to 17 with multiple sclerosis.

This chain joins TRBV6-2 or TRBV6-3 and TRBJ2-5; TRBD2 aligns across 11 bases. Losses at the gene ends were 0 bases for V and 5 bases for J; bases not matched to a gene: 8. Germline lookup yields CDR1 MNHEY and CDR2 SVGEGT. CDR3 length equals 17 residues. CDR3 in DNA: TGTGCCAGCAGTTACTCGGTAGCGGGAGGGCCTTTCGAGACCCAGTACTTC. This sequence encodes CASSYSVAGGPFETQYF.

There are a few counts of this clonotype. The chain is built from TRBV6-6 and TRBJ2-1, with D possibly matching TRBD1 (6 bases). CDR3 length: 11 amino acids. The ends were cut back, 10 bases at V and 7 bases at J, with 11 bases in the middle. The germline gives CDR1 MNHNY, CDR2 SVGAGI (reference sequence). The CDR3 coding sequence is TGTGCCACCGAAACAGGGAATGAGCAGTTCTTC. It codes for CATETGNEQFF.

This clonotype has at least ten counts. This chain links TRBV10-3 with TRBJ1-2; 11 bases fit TRBD1. The germline V gene has CDR1 ENHRY and CDR2 SYGVKD. V was clipped by 3 bases and J by 7 bases; unmatched bases: 7. This CDR3 contains 15 residues. For the CDR3, the DNA is TGTGCCATCAGTGATACCGGGACAGGGGGACCTGGCTACACCTTC. This translates into CAISDTGTGGPGYTF.

As DNA, the CDR3 is TGTGCCAGCCGTTCCGGTACTTACAATGAGCAGTTCTTC. Its protein product is CASRSGTYNEQFF. The J gene is TRBJ2-1, the V gene TRBV28; D gene unclear. There are 13 residues in the CDR3. V lost 8 bases and J lost 4, with 12 bases in between. Germline CDR1 and CDR2: MDHEN and SYDVKM.

This clonotype has a handful of counts. The rearrangement joins TRBV12-3 or TRBV12-4 to TRBJ2-1; the D call may be TRBD1 or TRBD2 (5 bases each). The V gene lost 1 base and the J gene lost 10 bases, with 11 bases spanning the gap. The CDR3 covers 13 residues. The CDR3: CASSLGGTTEQFF. Written as DNA, the CDR3 is TGTGCCAGCAGTTTAGGAGGGACGACCGAGCAGTTCTTC.

The J gene is TRBJ1-4, the V gene TRBV4-3; D uncertain. Germline CDR1 and CDR2: LGHNA and YSLEER. The CDR3 contains 14 residues. Trimming removed 0 bases at V and 8 bases at J, with 10 bases between. Here the CDR3 DNA reads TGCGCCAGCAGCCAAGAGAGGGCGGGGGAAAAACTGTTTTTT. It is translated as CASSQERAGEKLFF.

CDR3 nucleotide sequence: TGCAGCGCGGAATCCTACGGGTCCTACGAGCAGTACTTC. Its translation is CSAESYGSYEQYF. The rearrangement links TRBV29-1 to TRBJ2-7; D is uncertain. Per germline, CDR1 SQVTM and CDR2 ANQGSEA. V was shortened by 7 bases and J by 1 base, with 14 bases between the two germline ends. The CDR3 is 13 amino acids.

A remark on this clonotype: Germline is not matched at one junction end, which may reflect a read error. CDR3 residues: CASRSGFGGYNERFF. CDR3 sequence (DNA): TGTGCCAGCAGGTCCGGGTTCGGGGGTTACAATGAGCGGTTCTTC. The chain is built from TRBV5-6 and TRBJ2-1; possibly TRBD2 for D (6 bases). Per the germline V gene, CDR1 is SGHDT and CDR2 is YYEEEE. CDR3 length: 15 amino acids.

In this sample, this clonotype turned up many times. The chain is built from TRBV5-1 and TRBJ2-7; the D is unclear. V lost 0 bases and J 2 bases, leaving 9 bases between the germline ends. Germline loops: CDR1 SGHRS, CDR2 YFSETQ. This CDR3 is 14 amino acids long. The chain's CDR3 is CASSLEVGTYEQYF. CDR3 sequence (DNA): TGCGCCAGCAGCTTGGAGGTGGGAACCTACGAGCAGTACTTC. Using reference TRBV5-1 and TRBJ2-7 for the parts outside the CDR3, the full variable domain is KAGVTQTPRYLIKTRGQQVTLSCSPISGHRSVSWYQQTPGQGLQFLFEYFSETQRNKGNFPGRFSGRQFSNSRSEMNVSTLELGDSALYLCASSLEVGTYEQYFGPGTRLTVT.

V and J are TRBV20-1 and TRBJ2-7; D tentatively fits TRBD1 or TRBD2 (5 bases each). CDR3 length: 14 residues. CDR1 and CDR2 from the germline V gene are DFQATT and SNEGSKA (reference sequence). Trimming cost V 3 bases and J 4 bases, with 16 bases left between them. CDR3 DNA: TGCAGTGCTAGGTTGTCAGGGAGTAGGTACGAGCAGTACTTC. This sequence encodes CSARLSGSRYEQYF.